The 32 T cell receptor beta chains reported below all come from one sample, sequenced in a study of blood T cell repertoires in COVID-19. Generated by immunoSEQ multiplex PCR, the TCRdb table keeps only in-frame clones and is missing some. This table holds fewer than 250,000 clones, about 82% found once. Sequencing was carried out using peripheral blood. The receptors shown here come from a woman older than 75 with acute or convalescent COVID-19.

In nucleotides, the CDR3 is TGCAGCGTTGTAGACAGGGTTACTGACACTGAAGCTTTCTTT. This encodes CSVVDRVTDTEAFF. The chain employs TRBV29-1 and TRBJ1-1; 7 nucleotides agree with TRBD1. This CDR3 region has 14 residues. Germline values: CDR1 SQVTM, CDR2 ANQGSEA. Trimming took 4 bases from V and 3 from J; bases not matched to a gene: 8.

The chain links TRBV6-6 to TRBJ2-7; 7 nucleotides agree with TRBD1. J was trimmed by 5 bases and V by 5 bases; bases with no gene match: 12. Germline CDR1 MNHNY, CDR2 SVGAGI (reference sequence). CDR3 length: 15 amino acids. In nucleotides, the CDR3 is TGTGCCAGCAGTCTCCACAGGGGCGCTGGGGACGAGCAGTACTTC. Encoded protein: CASSLHRGAGDEQYF.

The chain combines TRBV28 with TRBJ2-7; the D gene is possibly TRBD1 (5 bases). The CDR3 extends over 16 amino acids. V was cut by 6 bases and J by 6 bases, with 24 bases left in between. Germline V CDR1 and CDR2: MDHEN, SYDVKM. CDR3 amino acids: CASRRASGYIQGEQYF. As DNA, the CDR3 is TGTGCCAGCAGAAGAGCGTCCGGATACATCCAGGGCGAGCAGTACTTC.

The chain recombines TRBV5-1 with TRBJ2-2; TRBD2 agrees at 7 bases. The length of the CDR3 is 16 residues. V lost 4 bases to trimming and J lost 3 bases; unmatched junction nucleotides: 9. Germline V gene data show CDR1 as SGHRS and CDR2 as YFSETQ. In nucleotides, the CDR3 is TGCGCCAGCAGCCCCAGACCTGGGGGGGACACCGGGGAGCTGTTTTTT. Translating gives CASSPRPGGDTGELFF.

V and J are TRBV24-1 and TRBJ1-1; D call uncertain. Deletions cut 2 bases from V and 10 bases from J, with 10 bases between. Germline V gives CDR1 KGHDR, CDR2 SFDVKD. The CDR3 totals 12 residues. In DNA, the CDR3 is TGTGCCACCAGTGATTCTTTGGGAGGAGCTTTCTTT. The encoded protein is CATSDSLGGAFF.

This sequence joins TRBV7-2 and TRBJ2-3, with 8 nucleotides matching TRBD1. Germline V gene lookup returns CDR1 SGHTA and CDR2 FQGNSA. CDR3 length equals 16 residues. The trim removed 5 bases at V and 1 base at J, leaving 8 bases unmatched. CDR3 coding DNA: TGTGCCAGCAGCACAAGACAGGGGATGGGCACAGATACGCAGTATTTT. Translated, it gives CASSTRQGMGTDTQYF.

CDR3 loop: CASSSRTGAYTEAFF. The CDR3 nucleotides are TGTGCCAGCAGCTCGCGGACAGGGGCTTACACTGAAGCTTTCTTT. The gene calls are TRBV7-9 and TRBJ1-1; 9 bases line up with TRBD1. Germline CDR1 reads SEHNR; CDR2 reads FQNEAQ (reference sequence). J lost 3 bases, V lost 4 bases, and 6 bases had no gene match. The CDR3 is made up of 15 amino acids.

This clone occurred once. The rearrangement links TRBV7-3 to TRBJ2-2, with 8 bases fitting TRBD2. V lost 5 bases to trimming and J lost 5 bases; unmatched junction nucleotides: 16. Per the germline V gene, CDR1 is SGHTA and CDR2 is FQGTGA. The CDR3 sequence is 18 residues long. The CDR3 region is CASSQYAGGSPTTGELFF. Here the CDR3 DNA reads TGTGCCAGCAGCCAATACGCGGGGGGTTCCCCTACGACCGGGGAGCTGTTTTTT.

The CDR3 loop reads CASGPLQGIQYF. The CDR3 region has the DNA TGCGCCAGCGGTCCTTTACAGGGCATTCAGTACTTC. The gene calls are TRBV5-1 and TRBJ2-4; D possibly corresponds to TRBD1 (6 bases). The V and J ends lost 7 bases and 9 bases respectively, with 14 bases between them. There are 12 residues in the CDR3. From germline, CDR1 is SGHRS and CDR2 YFSETQ.

The chain recombines TRBV10-3 with TRBJ1-2, with 9 bases lining up with TRBD1. The CDR3 is 14 residues long. Germline V gene lookup returns CDR1 ENHRY and CDR2 SYGVKD. V gave up 3 bases and J gave up 3 bases; unmatched junction bases: 2. The CDR3, as DNA: TGTGCCATCAGTGACTGGGACAGGGACTATGGCTACACCTTC. Its protein product is CAISDWDRDYGYTF.

J is TRBJ1-2 and V is TRBV27; maybe TRBD1 (6 bases). CDR1 and CDR2 from the germline V gene are MNHEY and SMNVEV (reference sequence). The CDR3 contains 15 residues. The V gene lost 10 bases and the J gene lost 0 bases, with 18 bases spanning the gap. The CDR3 protein is CATHGSGTPNYGYTF. The DNA of the CDR3 is TGTGCCACTCACGGTTCAGGGACACCTAACTATGGCTACACCTTC.

The chain employs TRBV19 and TRBJ1-2; D is perhaps TRBD1 (6 bases). Germline CDR1 LNHDA, CDR2 SQIVND (reference sequence). This CDR3 is built from 15 residues. Trimming cost V 5 bases and J 4 bases, with 17 bases left between them. The CDR3 reads CASSPSWTATYGYTF. In nucleotides, the CDR3 is TGTGCCAGTAGTCCTTCCTGGACAGCAACCTATGGCTACACCTTC.

There are a few counts of this clone. The chain recombines TRBV19 with TRBJ1-4; TRBD1 aligns across 7 bases. CDR1 is LNHDA and CDR2 is SQIVND in the germline V gene (reference sequence). The CDR3 has 17 amino acids. V shed 2 bases, J shed 8 bases, and the junction held 14 bases outside the gene matches. DNA for the CDR3: TGTGCCAGTAGTATATCGGGTCTGCAGGGGGGAGTCGAAAAACTGTTTTTT. It translates to CASSISGLQGGVEKLFF.

This chain's CDR3 is CAWSSTYAEAFF. The CDR3 DNA is TGTGCCTGGAGTTCGACTTACGCTGAAGCTTTCTTT. The V call is TRBV30, the J call TRBJ1-1; D unclear. CDR1 is GTSNPN, CDR2 SVGIG, per germline (reference sequence). The CDR3 is made up of 12 amino acids. Trimming took off 2 bases at V and 6 bases at J, with 10 bases between the two ends.

Note on this clone: Sequence at one end of the junction differs from germline and may be a read error. The CDR3 region is CASSSGQGWDTGELFF. CDR3 DNA: TGTGCTAGCAGCTCTGGACAGGGGTGGGACACCGGGGAGCTGTTTTTT. This chain links TRBV7-7 with TRBJ2-2, with TRBD1 matching over 9 bases. The CDR3 is made up of 16 amino acids. The germline gives CDR1 SSHAT, CDR2 FNYEAQ (reference sequence).

The rearrangement uses TRBV19 and TRBJ1-3, with a possible D match to TRBD1 (6 bases). From germline, CDR1 is LNHDA and CDR2 SQIVND (reference sequence). This CDR3 spans 15 amino acids. With 5 bases removed from V and 2 bases from J, the gap between germline ends came to 13 bases. This CDR3 is CASSSTGTTGNTIYF. CDR3 bases: TGTGCCAGTAGTTCAACAGGGACAACTGGAAACACCATATATTTT.

The chain joins TRBV24-1 to TRBJ2-1; TRBD2 aligns across 9 bases. Germline CDR1 is KGHDR and CDR2 is SFDVKD. CDR3 length equals 18 residues. The trim removed 3 bases at V and 0 bases at J, leaving 8 bases unmatched. CDR3 DNA: TGTGCCACCAGTGATGTGGGGCTAGCGGGGAGCTCCTACAATGAGCAGTTCTTC. Translated: CATSDVGLAGSSYNEQFF.

The chain links TRBV18 to TRBJ1-2; D uncertain. CDR1 is KGHSH and CDR2 is LQKENI in the germline V gene. Trimming shortened V by 1 base and J by 3 bases, and 9 bases separated the two germline ends. The CDR3 sequence is 14 residues long. The CDR3 reads CASSPRSDYYGYTF. The CDR3, as DNA: TGTGCCAGCTCACCACGTTCGGACTACTATGGCTACACCTTC.

This rearrangement joins TRBV18 to TRBJ2-3; weak D call: TRBD1 (5 bases). Trimming removed 6 bases from V and 4 bases from J, with 11 bases in between. The germline gives CDR1 KGHSH, CDR2 LQKENI. This CDR3 is built from 13 residues. CDR3 protein: CASSNGHPDTQYF. The CDR3 DNA is TGTGCCAGCTCGAACGGACACCCAGATACGCAGTATTTT.

The J gene is TRBJ2-3, the V gene TRBV7-3; 7 bases agree with TRBD2. Germline V gene data show CDR1 as SGHTA and CDR2 as FQGTGA. This CDR3 comprises 15 residues. V dropped 5 bases and J dropped 3; count of bases not matched to a gene: 8. CDR3 coding DNA: TGTGCCAGCAGCCCCCAAAGCGGGGTAACAGATACGCAGTATTTT. This codes for CASSPQSGVTDTQYF.

This clone has just a few counts. This chain joins TRBV14 and TRBJ1-5; D not resolved. This CDR3 spans 13 amino acids. Per the germline V gene, CDR1 is SGHDN and CDR2 is FVKESK. V dropped 2 bases and J dropped 4 bases, with 6 bases sitting between them. The CDR3 spells CASSQTPNQPQHF. CDR3 bases: TGTGCCAGCAGCCAAACACCTAATCAGCCCCAGCATTTT.

Here the CDR3 reads CASSYEAGRYYEQYF. CDR3 nucleotides: TGCGCCAGCAGCTACGAGGCGGGCAGATACTACGAGCAGTACTTC. The chain combines TRBV5-1 with TRBJ2-7, with TRBD2 as a possible D gene (5 bases). Per germline, CDR1 SGHRS and CDR2 YFSETQ. CDR3 length equals 15 residues. V was cut by 3 bases and J by 3 bases, with 16 bases left in between.

The rearrangement links TRBV11-2 to TRBJ2-7; D remains unclear. Germline V gene data show CDR1 as SGHAT and CDR2 as FQNNGV. The CDR3 is made up of 13 amino acids. The ends were cut back, 1 base at V and 3 bases at J, with 7 bases in the middle. CDR3 loop: CASSLGLGYEQYF. CDR3 sequence (DNA): TGTGCCAGCAGCTTAGGACTGGGCTACGAGCAGTACTTC.

The chain recombines TRBV4-1 with TRBJ1-5; D remains ambiguous. The germline V gene encodes CDR1 MGHRA and CDR2 YSYEKL. V was trimmed by 0 bases and J by 4 bases, leaving 7 bases between them. This CDR3 comprises 14 residues. CDR3 coding DNA: TGCGCCAGCAGCCAAGATGAGAAGAATCAGCCCCAGCATTTT. Encoded protein: CASSQDEKNQPQHF.

Comment on this clone: A far larger clone is a single base away, which makes a read error likely. At the DNA level, this CDR3 is encoded by other sequences in the same sample as well. V and J are TRBV3-1 (or the pseudogene TRBV3-2) and TRBJ2-5; 9 bases agree with TRBD2. Germline loops: CDR1 LGHDT, CDR2 YNNKEL (reference sequence). V lost 8 bases and J lost 5; bases outside the gene matches: 12. The CDR3 length is 15 residues. This CDR3 is CASLGRGGGSETQYF. Here the CDR3 DNA reads TGTGCCAGCTTGGGGCGGGGGGGCGGCTCGGAGACCCAGTACTTC.

The V call is TRBV30, the J call TRBJ2-3; a possible D gene is TRBD2 (6 bases). Germline CDR1 GTSNPN, CDR2 SVGIG (reference sequence). The CDR3 contains 14 residues. The V gene lost 0 bases and the J gene lost 4 bases, with 11 bases spanning the gap. CDR3 sequence: CAWSVRGAPDTQYF. For the CDR3, the DNA is TGTGCCTGGAGTGTACGCGGGGCCCCAGATACGCAGTATTTT.

This chain joins TRBV2 and TRBJ2-7; D unclear. The germline V and J ends were trimmed by 3 bases and 3 bases, with 12 bases remaining between them. Germline loops: CDR1 SNHLY, CDR2 FYNNEI. The CDR3 is made up of 14 amino acids. The chain's CDR3 is CASSDFPASYEQYF. In nucleotides, the CDR3 is TGTGCCAGCAGTGATTTCCCTGCGAGCTACGAGCAGTACTTC.

The genes are TRBV10-3 and TRBJ2-1; TRBD2 might be the D (6 bases). Trimming took off 7 bases at V and 11 bases at J, with 24 bases between the two ends. Germline CDR1 is ENHRY and CDR2 is SYGVKD. The CDR3 consists of 15 residues. The CDR3 coding sequence is TGTGCCATCACCATAGACGGAAAGGGACTTACCCAGCAGTTCTTC. This sequence encodes CAITIDGKGLTQQFF.

This chain joins TRBV5-1 and TRBJ1-1, with unresolved D. Germline-derived CDR1 and CDR2 are SGHRS and YFSETQ. The CDR3 extends over 14 amino acids. V gave up 2 bases and J gave up 3 bases, with 11 bases separating them. CDR3 in amino acids: CASSFEAAHTEAFF. The CDR3 DNA is TGCGCCAGCAGCTTCGAGGCCGCGCACACTGAAGCTTTCTTT. The whole variable domain, filled in from reference TRBV5-1 and TRBJ1-1, reads KAGVTQTPRYLIKTRGQQVTLSCSPISGHRSVSWYQQTPGQGLQFLFEYFSETQRNKGNFPGRFSGRQFSNSRSEMNVSTLELGDSALYLCASSFEAAHTEAFFGQGTRLTVV.

The chain uses TRBV6-2 or TRBV6-3 and TRBJ1-1; TRBD1 aligns across 9 bases. CDR3 length: 15 amino acids. Per germline, CDR1 MNHEY and CDR2 SVGEGT. V gave up 2 bases and J gave up 5 bases; unmatched junction bases: 6. The chain's CDR3 is CASSYAGQGRTEAFF. DNA of the CDR3: TGTGCCAGCAGTTACGCGGGACAGGGAAGGACTGAAGCTTTCTTT.

V usage is TRBV3-1 (or the pseudogene TRBV3-2) and J usage is TRBJ2-2; 12 bases are a match to TRBD2. The CDR3 sequence is 20 residues long. CDR1 and CDR2 (germline): LGHDT, YNNKEL (reference sequence). V shed 1 base, J shed 6 bases, and the junction held 15 bases outside the gene matches. The CDR3 loop is CASSQAPGLAGTRGAGELFF. CDR3 DNA: TGTGCCAGCAGCCAAGCCCCAGGACTAGCGGGGACCCGGGGCGCCGGGGAGCTGTTTTTT.

The chain couples TRBV6-2 or TRBV6-3 to TRBJ2-7, with TRBD1 matching over 7 bases. This CDR3 has 14 amino acids. After removal of 7 bases from V and 5 bases from J, the junction contained 11 bases not matched to a gene. Germline V lookup: CDR1 MNHEY, CDR2 SVGEGT. The CDR3 is CASTPGGRIHEQYF. CDR3 DNA: TGTGCCAGCACCCCAGGGGGTCGGATCCACGAGCAGTACTTC.